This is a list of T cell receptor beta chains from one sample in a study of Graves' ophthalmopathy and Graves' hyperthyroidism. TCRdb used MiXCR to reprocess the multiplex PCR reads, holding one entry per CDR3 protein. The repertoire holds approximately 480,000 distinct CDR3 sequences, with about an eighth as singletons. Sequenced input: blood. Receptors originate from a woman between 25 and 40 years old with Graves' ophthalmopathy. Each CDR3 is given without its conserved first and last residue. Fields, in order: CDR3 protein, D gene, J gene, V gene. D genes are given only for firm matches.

CDR3 protein: ASRSTGSYQPQH; D gene: TRBD1; J gene: TRBJ1-5; V gene: TRBV12-3/TRBV12-4
CDR3 protein: ATSARGGGGQPQH; D gene: NA; J gene: TRBJ1-5; V gene: TRBV24-1
CDR3 protein: SDREYGYT; D gene: NA; J gene: TRBJ1-2; V gene: TRBV29-1
CDR3 protein: ASSQSGTGGREQY; D gene: TRBD1; J gene: TRBJ2-7; V gene: TRBV4-1
CDR3 protein: ASSRQGVSYEQY; D gene: NA; J gene: TRBJ2-7; V gene: TRBV7-9
CDR3 protein: ASSLGTGGFGTEAF; D gene: TRBD1; J gene: TRBJ1-1; V gene: TRBV5-1
CDR3 protein: ASRTGVGSNQPQH; D gene: NA; J gene: TRBJ1-5; V gene: TRBV11-2
CDR3 protein: ASSLTGGPTQY; D gene: NA; J gene: TRBJ2-5; V gene: TRBV7-3
CDR3 protein: SPGGFGGYT; D gene: NA; J gene: TRBJ1-2; V gene: TRBV29-1
CDR3 protein: ASSALDGGASPLH; D gene: NA; J gene: TRBJ1-6; V gene: TRBV12-3/TRBV12-4
CDR3 protein: ASRLYPSGDHTEAF; D gene: NA; J gene: TRBJ1-1; V gene: TRBV12-3/TRBV12-4
CDR3 protein: ASSSPSPPPDNEQY; D gene: NA; J gene: TRBJ2-7; V gene: TRBV28
CDR3 protein: ASSLGAKNIQY; D gene: NA; J gene: TRBJ2-4; V gene: TRBV7-8
CDR3 protein: ASSPDSMNTEAF; D gene: NA; J gene: TRBJ1-1; V gene: TRBV12-3/TRBV12-4
CDR3 protein: AWSGGNYGYT; D gene: NA; J gene: TRBJ1-2; V gene: TRBV30
CDR3 protein: ASSLGLAGVHEQY; D gene: TRBD2; J gene: TRBJ2-7; V gene: TRBV27
CDR3 protein: SVEARQGFGYT; D gene: TRBD1; J gene: TRBJ1-2; V gene: TRBV29-1
CDR3 protein: ASKRPQLETQY; D gene: NA; J gene: TRBJ2-5; V gene: TRBV28
CDR3 protein: SASRSIPNTGELF; D gene: NA; J gene: TRBJ2-2; V gene: TRBV20-1
CDR3 protein: SALSGTSGRGYEQY; D gene: TRBD2; J gene: TRBJ2-7; V gene: TRBV29-1
CDR3 protein: ASSVDPGAAFNYGYT; D gene: NA; J gene: TRBJ1-2; V gene: TRBV9
CDR3 protein: SADGPTGASSYEQY; D gene: TRBD1; J gene: TRBJ2-7; V gene: TRBV20-1
CDR3 protein: AWSRPQLNTEAF; D gene: NA; J gene: TRBJ1-1; V gene: TRBV30
CDR3 protein: ASSFRDRAGDPLYQETQY; D gene: TRBD2; J gene: TRBJ2-5; V gene: TRBV28
CDR3 protein: ASSGMRGQGIGYGYT; D gene: NA; J gene: TRBJ1-2; V gene: TRBV6-1
CDR3 protein: ASSATGYQPQH; D gene: NA; J gene: TRBJ1-5; V gene: TRBV7-9
CDR3 protein: ASSRRDSGPGYT; D gene: TRBD1; J gene: TRBJ1-2; V gene: TRBV6-1
CDR3 protein: ATSRTGDNSPLH; D gene: TRBD1; J gene: TRBJ1-6; V gene: TRBV15
CDR3 protein: ASPPGVAGEGAGEQY; D gene: TRBD2; J gene: TRBJ2-7; V gene: TRBV28